Listed below are T cell receptor beta chains from one sample, sequenced in a study of T cell changes during pregnancy in multiple sclerosis. Assay: immunoSEQ multiplex PCR; the TCRdb copy retains only in-frame clones and omits some. Of roughly 61,000 clones listed, approximately 94% are singletons. Here the sequenced sample was CD8+ T cells from peripheral blood mononuclear cells, taken after pregnancy. These receptors were taken from a female donor with multiple sclerosis, enrolled in a pregnancy study. CDR3s include the opening cysteine and the closing phenylalanine or tryptophan. Fields, in order: CDR3 DNA, CDR3 protein, clone size, V gene, CDR3 length, J gene, D gene. A D gene is named only where the DNA matches it firmly. The listing skips clone size in some rows; elsewhere it reads once, few, many or a size class.

TGTGCCAGCAGCTTGGCCAGGGGGTACTATGGCTACACCTTC CASSLARGYYGYTF - TRBV5-4 14 TRBJ1-2 TRBD1
TGTGCCAGCAGTTACTCGCGCGTCGGGGAGCTGTTTTTT CASSYSRVGELFF - TRBV6-5 13 TRBJ2-2 -
TGTGCCAGTAGTCCGGGACAGGGGGACTATGGCTACACCTTC CASSPGQGDYGYTF - TRBV19 14 TRBJ1-2 TRBD1
TGTGCCAGCAGCCAGGCCGCGACTAGCGGCACAGATACGCAGTATTTT CASSQAATSGTDTQYF - TRBV4-2 16 TRBJ2-3 TRBD2
TGTGCCTGGAGAATTGGCGGGTCGAACACCGGGGAGCTGTTTTTT CAWRIGGSNTGELFF - TRBV30 15 TRBJ2-2 -
TGTGCCAGCAGTTCGCCGGGGAACACTGAAGCTTTCTTT CASSSPGNTEAFF - TRBV28 13 TRBJ1-1 -
TGTGCCAGTAGGCTCCAGGGCTATGGCTACACCTTC CASRLQGYGYTF - TRBV19 12 TRBJ1-2 -
TGTGCCAGCAGGCCTCAACAGGGGAGGCAAGAGACCCAGTACTTC CASRPQQGRQETQYF - TRBV6-5 15 TRBJ2-5 -
TGTGCCAGCAGTCCCCCATGGCCAGGGGGCAACTATGGCTACACCTTC CASSPPWPGGNYGYTF - TRBV6-4 16 TRBJ1-2 TRBD1
TGTGCCAGCAGCCCAGGGGCAGGGCTCATGAACACTGAAGCTTTCTTT CASSPGAGLMNTEAFF - TRBV9 16 TRBJ1-1 -
TGCAGCGTTTTGCCAGCGAACTATGGCTACACCTTC CSVLPANYGYTF - TRBV29-1 12 TRBJ1-2 -
TGTGCCATCAGTGAGGTCAGCTCCTACGAGCAGTACTTC CAISEVSSYEQYF - TRBV10-3 13 TRBJ2-7 -
TGTGCCTGGAGTAGGAGGGGGGGACCCTTGTCCTACGAGCAGTACTTC CAWSRRGGPLSYEQYF - TRBV30 16 TRBJ2-7 -
TGTGCCAGCAGTCTATCAGGGGGGAACACTGAAGCTTTCTTT CASSLSGGNTEAFF - TRBV27 14 TRBJ1-1 TRBD1
TGTGCCAGCAGCTCGGGACAGGGAAATTGGGCGGCCTACGAGCAGTACTTC CASSSGQGNWAAYEQYF - TRBV11-2 17 TRBJ2-7 TRBD1
TGTGCCAGCACCCCTAGCGGGTCCTACGAGCAGTACTTC CASTPSGSYEQYF - TRBV7-9 13 TRBJ2-7 TRBD2
TGTGCCAGCAGTACCCGGGACTGGGATACCGGGGAGCTGTTTTTT CASSTRDWDTGELFF - TRBV27 15 TRBJ2-2 -
TGTGCCACCAGCCTAGCCACCGGGGAGCTGTTTTTT CATSLATGELFF - TRBV15 12 TRBJ2-2 -
TGTGCCAGCAGTGAGTTAGCGGGTGCCAGCTCCTACAATGAGCAGTTCTTC CASSELAGASSYNEQFF - TRBV6-1 17 TRBJ2-1 TRBD2
TGCGCCAGCAGCTTGGAGAAGGCAGGAACAGATACGCAGTATTTT CASSLEKAGTDTQYF - TRBV5-1 15 TRBJ2-3 -
TGTGCCAGCAGTTTTGGCGGCCCGAGCTCCTACGAGCAGTACTTC CASSFGGPSSYEQYF - TRBV27 15 TRBJ2-7 -
TGTGCCAGCAGTGATGAGGGGGCTGAAGCTTTCTTT CASSDEGAEAFF - TRBV11-2 12 TRBJ1-1 -
TGCGCCAGCAGCTTAGTTAGCGGCGACTACGAGCAGTACTTC CASSLVSGDYEQYF - TRBV5-1 14 TRBJ2-7 -
TGCGCCAGCAGCTCGGGGTCCTACGGGGCCAACGTCCTGACTTTC CASSSGSYGANVLTF medium-sized TRBV5-1 15 TRBJ2-6 -
TGTGCCAGCAGTGACTCTAAGTCGGCAGATACGCAGTATTTT CASSDSKSADTQYF - TRBV6-4 14 TRBJ2-3 -
TGTGCCAGCAGCGGCTCCGATACGCAGTATTTT CASSGSDTQYF - TRBV7-9 11 TRBJ2-3 -
TGTGCCAGCAGCCGCTGGAGTAGCGCTGAAGCTTTCTTT CASSRWSSAEAFF - TRBV7-8 13 TRBJ1-1 -
TGTGCCAGCACGACGGGGGACTACGAGCAGTACTTC CASTTGDYEQYF - TRBV6-6 12 TRBJ2-7 -
TGCGCCAGCAGCTTAGGGGGGGGATCCTACGAGCAGTACTTC CASSLGGGSYEQYF - TRBV5-1 14 TRBJ2-7 -
TGTGCCAGCAGCAAAAGAAAGGGGCAGGAGAGAAATCAGCCCCAGCATTTT CASSKRKGQERNQPQHF - TRBV21-1 17 TRBJ1-5 -
TGTGCCAGCAGTACAGGGGTGGCTTTCTTT CASSTGVAFF once TRBV2 10 TRBJ1-1 TRBD1
TGTGCCAGCAGCCAGAACCGGGACGGAGGGGAAAAACTGTTTTTT CASSQNRDGGEKLFF - TRBV16 15 TRBJ1-4 -
TGCGCCAGCAGCCAAGTTACCCGGGAAGGTGTCGGCTACACCTTC CASSQVTREGVGYTF - TRBV4-1 15 TRBJ1-2 -
TGTGCCAGCAGCTTGTCCGGGAGCAATCAGCCCCAGCATTTT CASSLSGSNQPQHF - TRBV5-4 14 TRBJ1-5 -
TGTGCCAGCAGCTTAGGCCAGGTCCCAGTCAGGGGCTACACCTTC CASSLGQVPVRGYTF - TRBV13 15 TRBJ1-2 -
TGTGCCAGCAGCCAAGATCCCCCAACTAGCGGGGTAAACGAGCAGTACTTC CASSQDPPTSGVNEQYF - TRBV4-2 17 TRBJ2-7 TRBD2
TGTGCCAGCAGCTTGGGGGGGGGAAAGACCCAGTACTTC CASSLGGGKTQYF once TRBV5-6 13 TRBJ2-5 TRBD2
TGTGCCAGCAGTTTCAGCGGACAGGCCGATAGCTATGGCTACACCTTC CASSFSGQADSYGYTF - TRBV28 16 TRBJ1-2 TRBD1
TGTGCCAGCAGCTTGTGGCAGGGGGCCGGGGAGCTGTTTTTT CASSLWQGAGELFF - TRBV5-6 14 TRBJ2-2 TRBD1
TGCAGCGTTGGGGCTATCGACACCTTCTACTTC CSVGAIDTFYF - TRBV29-1 11 TRBJ1-2 -
TGTGCCAGCAGTTCCACGACAGGTGGCTATGGCTACACCTTC CASSSTTGGYGYTF - TRBV6-5 14 TRBJ1-2 -
TGTGCCAGCAGTTTAACTCCGGGACAGGGGTCCTACGAGCAGTACTTC CASSLTPGQGSYEQYF - TRBV27 16 TRBJ2-7 TRBD1